One T cell receptor (beta chain) is described in this entry. Its recognized antigen is unknown. Qualities for individual bases were not recorded, and no much larger clone is one base off. The data stem from a study of shared clonotypes between healthy human individuals (dated by TCRdb to 2020 to 2022). With regard to the full study: The cohort comprised two women and three men aged 18 to 49 years. For each donor, CD4 naive and CD4 memory were each given three plates, CD8 naive was given two plates, and CD8 memory was given one plate. To estimate repertoire size and how much clonotype sharing occurs between individuals, the study deeply sequenced the blood TCR repertoires of 5 or 6 healthy adults. To increase sequencing depth and limit assay-specific biases, TCR repertoire library preparation and sequencing were carried out by different laboratories using diverse techniques. Between about 0.94 and 8.9 billion PBMCs per donor were obtained by leukapheresis.

Using the deep immunoSEQ assay, TCR CDR3 regions were amplified from genomic DNA by multiplex PCR. Extracted genomic DNA from each cell subset was spread evenly across all wells of several immunoSEQ 96-well plates, with each plate serving as a replicate. Each replicate PCR for sorted subsets received about 210 ng genomic DNA, equal to roughly 30,000 T cell genomes. Purified libraries were measured with a Qubit 3.0 fluorometer, size-checked on a Bioanalyzer 2100, and measured again with the KAPA Library Quantification kit. A separate single-read 150-cycle Illumina NextSeq 550 flow cell was used to sequence each immunoSEQ 96-well plate. The study's own analysis went as follows. The immunoSEQ output contained only junctional sequences without quality scores, so filtering could not match that applied to full-length reads. Sequences were annotated with PyIR, a Python wrapper for IgBLAST v1.9, using IMGT germline references to assign V/J genes and CDR3. Reads were filtered out if the reads had weak V/J assignments (E-value above 1e-6), no CDR3, stop codons, out-of-frame junctions, or ambiguous translated residues. V3J clonotypes were defined by identical inferred V gene, J gene, and CDR3 amino acid sequence. The percentage overlap between two repertoires was calculated by dividing the number of shared unique clonotypes by the size of the smaller repertoire. Three approaches were used to assess repertoire richness: RTK rarefaction, the Chao1 estimator, and Recon v2.1 estimates of unobserved clonotypes. Generation probabilities were computed with OLGA for all TCRbeta clonotypes obtained by the gDNA method from several donors. Here the immuneACCESS table is served through TCRdb, limited to in-frame sequences with V and J called. Missing clones are a known gap in these copies; in checked studies unresolved V genes cover under half, and the rest lacks a known reason. V and J calls and clone size are as listed in that table; D and trimming were resolved from the DNA. The sample records around 2,000,000 clones, roughly 95% of which are singletons. The ten biggest clones cover roughly 1% of the sample.

The paper's findings and limits, for the study overall: Compared with non-shared clonotypes, the clonotypes found in all four sorted-subset donors had higher generation probabilities. Because the study included only a small number of donors, the genetic and exposure-history diversity represented was limited. Incomplete sequencing was indicated by rarefaction of sorted-subset datasets, despite the large sequencing depth. Approximately 5% of naive CD4, 3% to 3.5% of naive CD8, 2.3% of memory CD4, and 0.4% of memory CD8 clonotypes were shared across a few donors. Pairwise subsampling led to the expectation that sequencing depth would affect the degree of clonotype sharing among donors. Estimated clonotype richness was generally larger for naive than for memory subsets. Sampling was restricted to blood, and TCR repertoires in tissue are likely to differ from TCR repertoires in blood.

CD8 naive samples were obtained by positive selection for CCR7 among CD45RO-negative cells, yielding a CD45RA+CCR7+ population from which TemRA cells were excluded. Healthy HIV-negative adults with no recently reported acute infections or vaccinations were included as donors. Only Caucasian adults living in Nashville, Tennessee, USA were represented among the donors. Blood was obtained by leukapheresis, after which PBMCs were separated by Ficoll-Histopaque density gradient centrifugation and cryopreserved in liquid nitrogen vapor phase. Analytical flow cytometry was used to check the purity and quantity of each magnetically sorted T cell population. Each sorted fraction had its genomic DNA isolated and then quantified by UV absorbance on a Nanodrop 2000c. The germline V gene gives CDR1 as MNHEY and CDR2 as SVGAGI. Trimming costs V 0 bases and J 2 bases, and their ends lie 6 bases apart. The CDR3 runs 14 amino acids, cysteine and phenylalanine included. Solely the CDR3 DNA is kept, with 42 bases framed from the first base.

The TCR sequence derives from a man aged 18 to 35 in good health. This chain is built from TRBV6-5 and TRBJ2-3; confidence is insufficient to name the D gene. The sequenced material came from naive CD8+ T cells sorted from blood. The sample's cell subset or site label, decoded: CD45RA+CCR7+. The CDR3 in this case is CASSYSSFTDTQYF. Read as DNA, the sequence is TGTGCCAGCAGTTACTCAAGCTTCACAGATACGCAGTATTTT.